These T cell receptor beta chains were read from a single sample in a study of blood T cell repertoires in COVID-19. The method was immunoSEQ multiplex PCR; TCRdb's version includes in-frame clones alone and lacks a portion of them. The data contain 150,000 to 200,000 clones, around 81% of them singletons. Sequenced sample: peripheral blood. These receptors all stem from a man between 65 and 85 years old with active or convalescent COVID-19. CDR3s include the opening cysteine and the closing phenylalanine or tryptophan. The order of the fields is D gene, J gene, clone size, V gene, CDR3 protein, CDR3 DNA. D genes are given only for firm matches. Size is stated for part of the rows, as once, few or many counts, or as a class when the clone is expanded.

>TRBD1|TRBJ2-6|NA|TRBV18
CASSPRQGHSSGANVLTF
TGTGCCAGCTCACCACGACAGGGACATAGCTCTGGGGCCAACGTCCTGACTTTC
>TRBD2|TRBJ2-1|NA|TRBV3-1/TRBV3-2
CASRVAGLTTDNEQFF
TGTGCCAGCAGGGTAGCGGGGCTAACTACGGACAATGAGCAGTTCTTC
>TRBD1|TRBJ1-4|NA|TRBV5-1
CASSAGTGGTNEKLFF
TGCGCCAGCAGCGCCGGGACAGGGGGTACTAATGAAAAACTGTTTTTT
>TRBD2|TRBJ2-3|NA|TRBV4-1
CASSQERGLAGTDTQYF
TGCGCCAGCAGCCAAGAGCGGGGACTAGCGGGAACAGATACGCAGTATTTT
>NA|TRBJ2-3|NA|TRBV6-2/TRBV6-3
CASSYSKERFRGDTQYF
TGTGCCAGCAGTTACTCGAAAGAGAGGTTCAGGGGAGATACGCAGTATTTT
>NA|TRBJ1-2|once|TRBV6-1
CASSEAGQNVYGYTF
TGTGCCAGCAGTGAAGCGGGCCAAAACGTCTATGGCTACACCTTC
>NA|TRBJ1-3|few|TRBV18
CASSPLTGSGNTIYF
TGTGCCAGCTCACCACTGACGGGGTCTGGAAACACCATATATTTT
>TRBD1|TRBJ1-2|NA|TRBV30
CAWDRDRTSYGYTF
TGTGCCTGGGATCGGGACAGGACATCGTATGGCTACACCTTC
>NA|TRBJ1-2|NA|TRBV3-1/TRBV3-2
CASSQGFRGYTF
TGTGCCAGCAGCCAAGGGTTTAGAGGCTACACCTTC
>NA|TRBJ2-1|NA|TRBV11-3
CASSVSGPLRYNEQFF
TGTGCCAGCAGCGTGAGCGGGCCGCTCCGTTACAATGAGCAGTTCTTC
>NA|TRBJ1-2|NA|TRBV7-8
CASSLTGRAGYTF
TGTGCCAGCAGCTTAACCGGGCGGGCTGGCTACACCTTC
>NA|TRBJ2-1|NA|TRBV6-2/TRBV6-3
CASSYPSTGSSYNEQFF
TGTGCCAGCAGTTACCCTTCCACTGGGAGCTCCTACAATGAGCAGTTCTTC
>TRBD1|TRBJ1-2|NA|TRBV24-1
CATSESRGLGYTF
TGTGCCACCAGTGAAAGCAGGGGGCTAGGCTACACCTTC
>TRBD1|TRBJ2-6|NA|TRBV19
CASNRRRQGAGANVLTF
TGTGCCAGTAATCGGAGACGACAGGGCGCTGGGGCCAACGTCCTGACTTTC
>NA|TRBJ1-1|NA|TRBV7-8
CASSLRGNTEAFF
TGTGCCAGCAGCCTTAGGGGGAACACTGAAGCTTTCTTT
>TRBD2|TRBJ2-5|NA|TRBV19
CASSRGTSVSETQYF
TGTGCCAGTAGTAGGGGGACTAGCGTGTCGGAGACCCAGTACTTC
>TRBD2|TRBJ2-2|NA|TRBV13
CASSLGQRGGLSGELFF
TGTGCCAGCAGCTTAGGCCAGCGGGGGGGCCTATCCGGGGAGCTGTTTTTT
>NA|TRBJ1-5|NA|TRBV5-8
CASSLRRDWSQPQHF
TGTGCCAGCAGCTTGCGGAGGGATTGGAGTCAGCCCCAGCATTTT